This T cell receptor (beta chain) was sequenced during a study of long-term antiretroviral therapy in people with HIV. The CDR3 is 18 residues long. Survey-level resolution applied to immunoSEQ assay v3.0. Data came from immunoSEQ multiplex PCR; TCRdb stores just in-frame clones and leaves some out. The sample has roughly 30,000 clones, over 75% seen once. This specimen was unsorted PBMCs, taken 0.8 years before starting antiretroviral therapy. The chain has TRBV12-1 and TRBJ2-3; the D call of TRBD1 is as the table states it, not checked on the DNA. TRBV12-1 has pseudogene status. This clonotype was obtained from a man aged 18 to 35 with HIV. CDR3 nucleotides: TGTGCCAGCAGCTCCCAGCAGTCCCGGACAGGGTGGAGAGATACGCAGTATTTT. Its translation is CASSSQQSRTGWRDTQYF.